The 5 T cell receptor beta chains in this list originate from one sample, sequenced in a study of long-term antiretroviral therapy in people with HIV. With survey level as its setting, the immunoSEQ assay was v3.0. Assay: immunoSEQ multiplex PCR; the TCRdb copy retains only in-frame clones and omits some. The sample lists 25,000 to 35,000 clones, 85% to 90% occurring once. The source material was unsorted PBMCs, sampled 3.2 years before starting antiretroviral therapy. These receptors were collected from a man aged 50 to 59 with HIV.

The chain recombines TRBV7-9 with TRBJ2-7, with TRBD2 identical over 7 bases. Looked up from germline, CDR1 is SEHNR and CDR2 is FQNEAQ (reference sequence). J lost 1 base, V lost 2 bases, and 8 bases had no gene match. This CDR3 comprises 16 residues. CDR3 loop: CASSLFPAGRSYEQYF. The DNA of the CDR3 is TGTGCCAGCAGCTTATTTCCAGCGGGGCGATCCTACGAGCAGTACTTC. Supplemented by reference TRBV7-9 and TRBJ2-7, the full variable domain reads DTGVSQNPRHKITKRGQNVTFRCDPISEHNRLYWYRQTLGQGPEFLTYFQNEAQLEKSRLLSDRFSAERPKGSFSTLEIQRTEQGDSAMYLCASSLFPAGRSYEQYFGPGTRLTVT.

The genes are TRBV25-1 and TRBJ2-3; 9 bases are shared with TRBD2. The ends lost 8 bases at V and 4 bases at J; junction bases unmatched: 16. Germline CDR1 and CDR2: MGHDK and SYGVNS. The CDR3 has 17 amino acids. In nucleotides, the CDR3 is TGTGCCAGCCTCCCTACCCGCGGGAGGGCCTCCCCAGATACGCAGTATTTT. Its protein is CASLPTRGRASPDTQYF.

The chain has TRBV6-4 and TRBJ2-1; D is undetermined. The CDR3 consists of 16 residues. Germline loops: CDR1 MRHNA, CDR2 SNTAGT. V dropped 0 bases and J dropped 4 bases, with 13 bases sitting between them. The CDR3 loop reads CASSDSKGSNYNEQFF. CDR3 DNA: TGTGCCAGCAGTGACTCGAAAGGGTCAAATTACAATGAGCAGTTCTTC.

The chain joins TRBV5-1 to TRBJ2-5; TRBD1 aligns across 11 bases. The germline gives CDR1 SGHRS, CDR2 YFSETQ. The trim removed 4 bases at V and 4 bases at J, leaving 9 bases unmatched. The CDR3 extends over 16 amino acids. DNA for the CDR3: TGCGCCAGCAGCGACCAGGGACAGGGGGGTGGAGAGACCCAGTACTTC. Its protein product is CASSDQGQGGGETQYF.

The chain joins TRBV4-3 to TRBJ2-5, with TRBD2 matching over 9 bases. V dropped 1 base and J dropped 2; count of bases not matched to a gene: 5. Germline CDR1 reads LGHNA; CDR2 reads YSLEER. CDR3 size: 16 residues. This CDR3 reads CASSQVGLAGQETQYF. The DNA of the CDR3 is TGCGCCAGCAGCCAAGTTGGGCTAGCGGGGCAAGAGACCCAGTACTTC.